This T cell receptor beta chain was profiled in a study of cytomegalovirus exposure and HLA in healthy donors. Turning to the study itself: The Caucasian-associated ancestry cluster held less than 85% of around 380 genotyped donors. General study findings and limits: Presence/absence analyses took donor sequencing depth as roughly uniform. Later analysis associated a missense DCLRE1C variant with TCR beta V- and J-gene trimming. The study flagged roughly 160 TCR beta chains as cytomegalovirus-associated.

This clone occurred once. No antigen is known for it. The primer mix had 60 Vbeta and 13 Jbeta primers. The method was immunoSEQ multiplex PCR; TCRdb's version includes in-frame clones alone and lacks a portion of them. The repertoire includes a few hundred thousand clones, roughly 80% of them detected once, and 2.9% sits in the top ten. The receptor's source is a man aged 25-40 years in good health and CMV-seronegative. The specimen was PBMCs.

The CDR3 is CASSSTKTGAYSNQPQHF. In nucleotides, the CDR3 is TGTGCCAGCAGTTCCACCAAGACAGGGGCCTATAGCAATCAGCCCCAGCATTTT. The chain recombines TRBV27 with TRBJ1-5, with TRBD1 identical over 8 bases. Trimming removed 4 bases from V and 0 bases from J; junction bases left unmatched: 11. The CDR3 runs to 18 residues. Per the germline V gene, CDR1 is MNHEY and CDR2 is SMNVEV (reference sequence).